The T cell receptor beta chain described here comes from a study of CD8 T cells in Susac syndrome (dated by TCRdb to the late 2010s). Background for the entire study: Whether CD8+ T cell activation and differentiation in Susac syndrome was antigen driven was tested using repertoire sequencing. Clonality of the CD8+ T cell repertoire was compared between about a dozen healthy donors, approximately 14 Susac syndrome patients and roughly 16 multiple sclerosis patients. Broad study findings and their caveats: The TCR sequencing and HLA analysis was acknowledged to have included a relatively small number of individuals.

RNA was extracted using the RNeasy kit, and 0.5 to 1 microgram was reverse transcribed with random hexamers. The immunoSEQ multiplex PCR assay, which covers 54 Vbeta and 13 Jbeta segments, was used to amplify TCR beta CDR3 regions. Bias from PCR amplification was corrected by using a synthetic template baseline for primer optimization and for computational correction. The study's processing was this. Reads were annotated to V, D and J genes according to IMGT and were analyzed with immunoSEQ Analyzer, with only productive sequences retained. To calculate clonality, Shannon entropy was normalized by log2 of the number of productive unique sequences and then subtracted from one. For each patient and control, public and private clones were evaluated within the 100 most prevalent clones. Clones were defined as Susac-specific when absent from the healthy and MS cohorts, from fewer than 1,300 published viral clones and from other ImmuneACCESS disease sequences. TCRdb handled the public reads itself, with Q25 trimming in fastp and clone calling in MiXCR, and kept productive beta chains. Each CDR3 protein gets just one entry, which takes the most common genes and DNA from the rows behind it. TCRdb, not the authors, supplied the V and J calls. Counted in this sample were almost 450,000 distinct CDR3 sequences; 75% to 90% of them appeared once. Jointly, the top ten make up about 0.12% of the sample.

Peripheral blood CD8+ and CD4+ T cells from healthy donors, Susac syndrome patients and multiple sclerosis patients were profiled using high-throughput TCR beta sequencing. The multiple sclerosis controls were treatment-naive patients who had stable or active relapsing-remitting disease and met the revised McDonald criteria. Bulk CD8+ and CD4+ T cells were purified by magnetic negative isolation, while CD8+ TEMRA cells were enriched using FACS. Blood was collected in EDTA tubes and processed within 24 hours, with PBMCs isolated through density gradient centrifugation. PBMCs destined for TCR sequencing were cryopreserved in liquid nitrogen and later thawed in a 37 °C water bath. The sorted or isolated CD4+, CD8+ and CD8+ TEMRA cells reached a purity of at least 90%. This clonotype appeared a few times. The specificity of this receptor is unknown. No clone much larger than this one lies a single base away; base qualities are absent.

CDR1 and CDR2 are read off the germline V gene as MNHNS and SASEGT. Deletion took 6 bases off V and 0 bases off J, with a span of 5 bases between the germline ends. The CDR3 runs 12 amino acids, cysteine and phenylalanine included. This entry keeps only the CDR3 DNA: 36 bases, framed from base 1. Specimen: CD8+ T cells from PBMCs. This clonotype was obtained from a human donor with multiple sclerosis. The chain uses TRBV6-1 and TRBJ1-2, with no confidently assigned D gene. The DNA is as follows: TGTGCCAGCAGCGAGTCTAACTATGGCTACACCTTC. The translation is CASSESNYGYTF.